These T cell receptor beta chains were read from a single sample in a study of T cells in localized non-small cell lung cancer. Repertoires were generated with immunoSEQ multiplex PCR, while TCRdb's copy carries only in-frame clones and drops some. The sample comprises some 90,000 clones, roughly 89% of which are singletons, and about 16% rests with the top ten. The specimen was peripheral blood, collected before any cancer treatment. Every receptor here comes from a man between 40 and 69 years old with stage I squamous cell lung carcinoma. Both conserved end residues are part of each CDR3. The D gene is left open where the match is weak. Clone size is stated in some rows and not others, as once, few, many or a class when expanded.

.	TRBV5-5	.	TRBJ1-1	CASSWDLDTEAFF	TGTGCCAGCAGCTGGGATCTGGACACTGAAGCTTTCTTT
.	TRBV11-2	TRBD1	TRBJ2-7	CASSLGRGTGASEQYF	TGTGCCAGCAGCTTAGGGCGGGGGACAGGGGCCTCCGAGCAGTACTTC
.	TRBV6-1	.	TRBJ2-7	CASSEYGTNYEQYF	TGTGCCAGCAGTGAATATGGGACCAACTACGAGCAGTACTTC
once	TRBV7-9	.	TRBJ2-5	CASSLGAGGQKVETQYF	TGTGCCAGCAGCTTAGGAGCTGGAGGACAGAAGGTGGAGACCCAGTACTTC
.	TRBV10-2	.	TRBJ1-2	CASSTPTGGYTF	TGCGCCAGCAGCACTCCTACGGGGGGCTACACCTTC
once	TRBV7-6	.	TRBJ1-5	CASSPGAGPNQPQHF	TGTGCCAGCAGCCCCGGTGCAGGGCCCAATCAGCCCCAGCATTTT
.	TRBV14	TRBD1	TRBJ2-7	CASSRRDRGTEQYF	TGTGCCAGCAGCCGACGGGACAGGGGGACCGAGCAGTACTTC
.	TRBV6-1	.	TRBJ1-3	CASSETENTIYF	TGTGCCAGCAGTGAAACCGAAAACACCATATATTTT
.	TRBV30	TRBD2	TRBJ2-1	CAWRETSDYNEQFF	TGTGCCTGGAGGGAGACTAGCGACTACAATGAGCAGTTCTTC
.	TRBV14	.	TRBJ1-2	CASSQGHFYGYTF	TGTGCCAGCAGCCAGGGACATTTCTATGGCTACACCTTC
.	TRBV9	.	TRBJ1-6	CASSGGQPNSPLHF	TGTGCCAGCAGCGGTGGACAGCCTAATTCACCCCTCCACTTT
.	TRBV6-6	.	TRBJ1-5	CASSYPPADNQPQHF	TGTGCCAGCAGTTACCCCCCGGCCGACAATCAGCCCCAGCATTTT
.	TRBV2	TRBD1	TRBJ1-4	CASCQRQGLEKLFF	TGTGCCAGCTGCCAAAGACAGGGCTTGGAAAAACTGTTTTTT
.	TRBV30	.	TRBJ2-2	CAWSRKGNTGELFF	TGTGCCTGGAGTCGAAAGGGAAACACCGGGGAGCTGTTTTTT
.	TRBV14	TRBD1	TRBJ1-6	CASSQGQGTNSPLHF	TGTGCCAGCAGCCAAGGACAGGGGACCAATTCACCCCTCCACTTT
.	TRBV29-1	.	TRBJ2-3	CSGADSRTDTQYF	TGCAGCGGAGCAGACAGTCGCACAGATACGCAGTATTTT
.	TRBV7-6	TRBD1	TRBJ1-5	CASSEYDRGHQPQHF	TGTGCCAGCAGCGAATACGACAGGGGACATCAGCCCCAGCATTTT
.	TRBV28	.	TRBJ1-1	CASSRGASMNTEAFF	TGTGCCAGCAGCCGGGGGGCTAGTATGAACACTGAAGCTTTCTTT
.	TRBV7-6	.	TRBJ1-2	CASSQGTESFRYGYTF	TGTGCCAGCAGCCAGGGGACGGAAAGCTTTCGCTATGGCTACACCTTC
.	TRBV18	.	TRBJ1-1	CASSPRTQGGWAEAFF	TGTGCCAGCTCACCCCGCACACAGGGAGGGTGGGCTGAAGCTTTCTTT